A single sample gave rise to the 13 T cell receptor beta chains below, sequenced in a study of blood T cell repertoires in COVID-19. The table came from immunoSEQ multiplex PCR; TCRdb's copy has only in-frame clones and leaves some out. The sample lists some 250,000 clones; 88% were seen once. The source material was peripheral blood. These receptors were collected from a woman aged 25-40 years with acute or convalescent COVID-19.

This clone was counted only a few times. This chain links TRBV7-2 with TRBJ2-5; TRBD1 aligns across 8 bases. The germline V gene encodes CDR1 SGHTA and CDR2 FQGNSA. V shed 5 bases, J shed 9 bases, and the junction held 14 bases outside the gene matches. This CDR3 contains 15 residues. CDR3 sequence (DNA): TGTGCCAGCAGCATCCGGGACAGGTCATTGCCGGCCCAGTACTTC. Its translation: CASSIRDRSLPAQYF.

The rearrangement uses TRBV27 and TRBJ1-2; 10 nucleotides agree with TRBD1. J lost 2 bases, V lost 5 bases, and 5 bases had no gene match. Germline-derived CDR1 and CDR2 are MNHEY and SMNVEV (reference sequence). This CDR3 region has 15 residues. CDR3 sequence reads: CASSAGTGANYGYTF. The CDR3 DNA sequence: TGTGCCAGCAGTGCCGGGACAGGGGCGAACTATGGCTACACCTTC.

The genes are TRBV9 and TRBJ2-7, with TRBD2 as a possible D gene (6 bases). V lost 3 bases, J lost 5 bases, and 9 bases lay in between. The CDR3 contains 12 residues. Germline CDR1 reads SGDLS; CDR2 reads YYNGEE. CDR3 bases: TGTGCCAGCAGCGATCGCGGGGACGAGCAGTACTTC. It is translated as CASSDRGDEQYF.

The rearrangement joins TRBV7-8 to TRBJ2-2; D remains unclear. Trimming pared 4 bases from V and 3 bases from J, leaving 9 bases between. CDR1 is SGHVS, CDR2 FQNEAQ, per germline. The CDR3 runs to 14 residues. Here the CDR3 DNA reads TGTGCCAGCAGCTCCCCGGTATACACCGGGGAGCTGTTTTTT. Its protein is CASSSPVYTGELFF.

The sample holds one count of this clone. CDR3 in amino acids: CASSPTSRGETQYF. In nucleotides, the CDR3 is TGTGCCAGCAGCCCCACCTCTCGGGGAGAGACCCAGTACTTC. The chain is built from TRBV6-5 and TRBJ2-5; a weak D match, TRBD2 (5 bases). The CDR3 is made up of 14 amino acids. V dropped 6 bases and J dropped 4 bases, with 15 bases sitting between them. Germline V gene lookup returns CDR1 MNHEY and CDR2 SVGAGI.

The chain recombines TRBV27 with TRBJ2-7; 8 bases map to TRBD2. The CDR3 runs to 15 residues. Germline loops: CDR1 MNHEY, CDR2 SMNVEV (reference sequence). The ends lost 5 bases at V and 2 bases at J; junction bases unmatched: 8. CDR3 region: CASSRGSSGPYEQYF. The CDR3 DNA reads TGTGCCAGCAGTAGAGGGTCTAGCGGGCCCTACGAGCAGTACTTC.

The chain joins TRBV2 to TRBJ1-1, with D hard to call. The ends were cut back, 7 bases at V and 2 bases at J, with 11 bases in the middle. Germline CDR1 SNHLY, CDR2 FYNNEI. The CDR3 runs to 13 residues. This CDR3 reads CASMRRVNTEAFF. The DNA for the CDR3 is TGTGCCAGCATGAGGAGGGTAAACACTGAAGCTTTCTTT. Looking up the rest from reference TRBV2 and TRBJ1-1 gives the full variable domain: EPEVTQTPSHQVTQMGQEVILRCVPISNHLYFYWYRQILGQKVEFLVSFYNNEISEKSEIFDDQFSVERPDGSNFTLKIRSTKLEDSAMYFCASMRRVNTEAFFGQGTRLTVV.

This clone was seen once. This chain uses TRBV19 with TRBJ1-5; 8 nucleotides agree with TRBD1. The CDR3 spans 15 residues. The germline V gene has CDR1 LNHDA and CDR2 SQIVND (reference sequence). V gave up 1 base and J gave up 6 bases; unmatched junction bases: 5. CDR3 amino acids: CASSIVLQGGQPQHF. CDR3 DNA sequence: TGTGCCAGTAGTATAGTATTACAGGGGGGTCAGCCCCAGCATTTT.

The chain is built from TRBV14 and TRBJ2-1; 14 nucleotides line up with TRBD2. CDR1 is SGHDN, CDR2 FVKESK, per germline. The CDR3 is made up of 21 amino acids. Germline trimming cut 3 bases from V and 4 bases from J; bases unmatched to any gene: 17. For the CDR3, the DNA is TGTGCCAGCAGCCACCTAATTAACCCAGGGACTAGCGGGAGTTGGTACAATGAGCAGTTCTTC. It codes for CASSHLINPGTSGSWYNEQFF.

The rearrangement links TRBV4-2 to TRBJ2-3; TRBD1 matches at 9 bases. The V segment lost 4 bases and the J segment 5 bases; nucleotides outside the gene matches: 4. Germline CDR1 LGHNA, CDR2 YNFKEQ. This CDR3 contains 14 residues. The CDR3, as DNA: TGTGCCAGCAGCCCGGGACAGGGTAGAGATACGCAGTATTTT. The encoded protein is CASSPGQGRDTQYF.

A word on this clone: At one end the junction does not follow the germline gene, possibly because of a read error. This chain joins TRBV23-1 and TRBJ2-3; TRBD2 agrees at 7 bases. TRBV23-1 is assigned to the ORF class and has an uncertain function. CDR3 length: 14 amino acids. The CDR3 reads CASRQSSGTDTQYF. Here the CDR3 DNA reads TGCGCCAGCAGGCAATCTAGCGGAACAGATACGCAGTATTTT.

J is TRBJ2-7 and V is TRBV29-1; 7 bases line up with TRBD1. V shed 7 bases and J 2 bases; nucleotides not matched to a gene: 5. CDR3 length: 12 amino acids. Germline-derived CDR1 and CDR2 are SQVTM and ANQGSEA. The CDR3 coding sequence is TGCAGCGCTGAGGGGGCGGCCTACGAGCAGTACTTC. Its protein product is CSAEGAAYEQYF.

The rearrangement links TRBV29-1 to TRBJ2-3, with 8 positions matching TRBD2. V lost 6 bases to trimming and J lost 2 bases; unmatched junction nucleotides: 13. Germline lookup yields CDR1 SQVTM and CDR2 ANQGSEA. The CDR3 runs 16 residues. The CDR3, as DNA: TGCAGCGTCGGTGGGGGACTAGGGGGTTACACAGATACGCAGTATTTT. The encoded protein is CSVGGGLGGYTDTQYF.